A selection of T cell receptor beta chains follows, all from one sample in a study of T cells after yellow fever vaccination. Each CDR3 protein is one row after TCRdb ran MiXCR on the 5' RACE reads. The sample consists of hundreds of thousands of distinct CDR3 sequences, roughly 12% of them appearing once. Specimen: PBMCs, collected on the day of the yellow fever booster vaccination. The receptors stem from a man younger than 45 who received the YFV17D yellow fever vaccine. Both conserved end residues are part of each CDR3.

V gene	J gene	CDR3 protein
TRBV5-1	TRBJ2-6	CASSLRPSDASGANVLTF
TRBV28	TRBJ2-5	CASSFLQSQETQYF
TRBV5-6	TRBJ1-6	CASSGRDSLNSPLHF
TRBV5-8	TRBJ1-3	CASSLDLQGLNTIYF
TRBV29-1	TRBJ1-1	CSVEAQYRNTEAFF
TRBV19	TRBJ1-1	CASTGAWNTEAFF
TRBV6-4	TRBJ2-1	CASSGGGVGGNEQFF
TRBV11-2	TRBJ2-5	CASSLGELTQYF
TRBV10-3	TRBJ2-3	CATSQGLAGTTDTQYF
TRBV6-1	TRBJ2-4	CASKVAWEGRYIQYF
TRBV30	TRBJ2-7	CAWKWGGSLYEQYF
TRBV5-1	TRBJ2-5	CASSFFPQETQYF
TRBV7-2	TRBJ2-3	CASSLAGLGLGDTQYF
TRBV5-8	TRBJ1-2	CASSFRERNYGYTF
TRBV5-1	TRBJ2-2	CASNLAGGITGELFF
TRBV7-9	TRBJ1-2	CASSLAGQGGGYTF
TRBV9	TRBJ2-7	CASSVGTALEQYF
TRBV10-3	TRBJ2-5	CAAQGQAGETQYF
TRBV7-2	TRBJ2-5	CASSFHGGVLLETQYF
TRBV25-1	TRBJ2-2	CASSGSKGGATGELFF
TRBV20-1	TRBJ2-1	CSAPRQGAGHNEQFF
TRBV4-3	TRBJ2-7	CASSELAGGSYEQYF
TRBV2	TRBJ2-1	CASSTLGQGNEQFF
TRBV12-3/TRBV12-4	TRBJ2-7	CASSPQGNYEQYF
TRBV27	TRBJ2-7	CASSSSGTGSEQYF
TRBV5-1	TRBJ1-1	CASSLDKGLNTEAFF
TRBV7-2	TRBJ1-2	CASSLRSESPYGYTF
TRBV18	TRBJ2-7	CASSPPGFVARSYEQYF
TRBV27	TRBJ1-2	CASSLQAGGRGYTF
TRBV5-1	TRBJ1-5	CASAEGGGDNQPQHF
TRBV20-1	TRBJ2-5	CSASDHGTSGGRPQETQYF
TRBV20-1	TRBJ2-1	CSASTRNEQFF
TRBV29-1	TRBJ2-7	CSAAGTGNEQYF
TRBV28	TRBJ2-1	CASQTSGRYNEQFF
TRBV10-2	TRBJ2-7	CASSDRLAGDEQYF
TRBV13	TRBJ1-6	CASSLGWTEHSPLHF
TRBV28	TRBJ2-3	CASRPWGGTDTQYF
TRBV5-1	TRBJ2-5	CASSHSGGTRETQYF
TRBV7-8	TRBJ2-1	CASSLEVAVNEQFF
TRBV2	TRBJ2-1	CASRESGQEYNEQFF
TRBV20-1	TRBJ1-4	CSAPRGNEKLFF
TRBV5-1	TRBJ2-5	CASSRDYGETQYF
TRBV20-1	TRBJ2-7	CSARVPGGPNEQYF
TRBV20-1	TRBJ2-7	CSASRTVSYEQYF
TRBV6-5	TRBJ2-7	CASSYLASGRGTPREQYF
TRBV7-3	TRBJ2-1	CASSLNTNEQFF
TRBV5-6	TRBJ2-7	CASSYGGSPYEQYF
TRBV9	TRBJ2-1	CASSVAFRVHEQFF
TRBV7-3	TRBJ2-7	CASSASGESYEQYF
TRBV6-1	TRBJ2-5	CASRLRTSGGPRETQYF
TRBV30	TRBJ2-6	CAWSSMGANVLTF
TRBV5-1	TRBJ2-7	CASGRDRGSVEQYF
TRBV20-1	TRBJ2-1	CSARFNPSHEQFF
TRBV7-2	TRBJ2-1	CASSLGGRGWNEQFF
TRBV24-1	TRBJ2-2	CATSDPGEHVELFF
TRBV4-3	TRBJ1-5	CASSQDWGGWSNQPQHF
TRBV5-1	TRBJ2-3	CASSLASRATTTDTQYF
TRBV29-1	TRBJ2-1	CSVGQAFVGEQFF
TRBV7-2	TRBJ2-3	CASSADSAKDTQYF
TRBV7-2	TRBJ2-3	CASSYGTSSSDTQYF